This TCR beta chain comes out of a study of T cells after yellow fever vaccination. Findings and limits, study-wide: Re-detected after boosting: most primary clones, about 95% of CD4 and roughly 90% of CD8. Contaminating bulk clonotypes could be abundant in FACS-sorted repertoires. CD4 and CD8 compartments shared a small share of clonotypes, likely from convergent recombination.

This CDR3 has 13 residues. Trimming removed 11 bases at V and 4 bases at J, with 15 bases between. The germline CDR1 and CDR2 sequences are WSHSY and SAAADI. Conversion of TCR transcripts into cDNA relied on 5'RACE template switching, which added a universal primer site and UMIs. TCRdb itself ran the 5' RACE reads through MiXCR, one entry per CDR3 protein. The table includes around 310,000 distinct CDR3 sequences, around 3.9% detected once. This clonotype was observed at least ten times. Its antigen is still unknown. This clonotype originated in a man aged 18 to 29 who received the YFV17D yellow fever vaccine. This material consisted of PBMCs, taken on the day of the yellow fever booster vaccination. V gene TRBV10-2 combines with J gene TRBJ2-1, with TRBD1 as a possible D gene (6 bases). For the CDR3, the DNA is TGCGCCGTACTCCGGGACAATTACAATGAGCAGTTCTTC. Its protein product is CAVLRDNYNEQFF.